This T cell receptor (beta chain) appears in the sequencing data of a study of cytomegalovirus exposure and HLA in healthy donors. Whole-study results and caveats: Whilst most TCR sequences proved rare, a subset of public TCRs occurred across many donors. High specificity and sensitivity for cytomegalovirus status were reported for the classifier. Listed as cytomegalovirus-associated were 150 to 200 TCR beta chains.

The data were produced by immunoSEQ multiplex PCR, yet TCRdb's version contains in-frame clones alone and is incomplete. The table includes 80,000 to 100,000 clones, roughly nine tenths detected once. The germline gives CDR1 LNHDA, CDR2 SQIVND (reference sequence). Trimming stripped 0 bases from V and 4 bases from J, with 7 bases between. CDR3 size: 14 residues. Turning to this clone: Its antigen is not identified.

An approximately 120-subject validation cohort, separate from the approximately 720-subject first cohort, supplied the donors. This receptor was obtained from a man younger than 35 in good health and CMV-seropositive. The sample comprised PBMCs. The V gene is TRBV19, the J gene TRBJ1-5; D gene ambiguous. Here the CDR3 DNA reads TGTGCCAGTAGTATAGATCTTTCTAATCAGCCCCAGCATTTT. Its protein product is CASSIDLSNQPQHF.